The 8 T cell receptor beta chains in this list originate from one sample, sequenced in a study of Ad26.COV2.S vaccination and SARS-CoV-2 variants. Assay used: immunoSEQ multiplex PCR; TCRdb lists only in-frame clones, some missing. Of approximately 300,000 clones listed, around 83% are singletons. Treatment indicated: roughly 18 received Ad26.COV2.S at low or high dose, single or two shots; 5 received placebo; per-sample allocation not given. Specimen acquisition occurred on day 63 following the initial vaccine or placebo injection. The material was peripheral blood, obtained in a trial of Ad26.COV2.S vaccine versus placebo. The receptors stem from a person between 18 and 60 years old who received the Ad26.COV2.S COVID-19 vaccine or a placebo.

This clone was counted a single time. The CDR3 nucleotides read TGTGCCAGCAGGGGTGGGGGCCTTAATTCACCCCTCCACTTT. Amino acids: CASRGGGLNSPLHF. V usage is TRBV5-4 and J usage is TRBJ1-6, with D possibly being TRBD1 (6 bases). This CDR3 is built from 14 residues. Per the germline V gene, CDR1 is SGHNT and CDR2 is YYREEE (reference sequence). V shed 5 bases and J shed 6 bases, with 12 bases lying between them.

The chain recombines TRBV24-1 with TRBJ2-1; TRBD2 might be the D (6 bases). V lost 3 bases and J lost 1, with 15 bases in between. CDR3 length: 17 residues. The V gene's germline CDR1 is KGHDR and CDR2 SFDVKD. CDR3 coding DNA: TGTGCCACCAGTGATGGGGTGACTAGGAAGTCCTACAATGAGCAGTTCTTC. Translating gives CATSDGVTRKSYNEQFF.

This chain uses TRBV29-1 with TRBJ2-6; D uncertain. The CDR3 loop spans 11 amino acids. Trimming cost V 3 bases and J 8 bases, with 5 bases left between them. Germline V CDR1 and CDR2: SQVTM, ANQGSEA. The CDR3 DNA reads as TGCAGCGTTGAGTTAACCAACGTCCTGACTTTC. Translation gives CSVELTNVLTF.

Here the CDR3 reads CASSTDLNTEAFF. CDR3 DNA sequence: TGTGCCAGCAGTACTGACCTGAACACTGAAGCTTTCTTT. This chain joins TRBV9 and TRBJ1-1; D remains unclear. The CDR3 is 13 amino acids. Between the trimmed V and J ends, which lost 5 bases and 0 bases, there was a span of 8 bases. Germline loops: CDR1 SGDLS, CDR2 YYNGEE.

The rearrangement joins TRBV5-5 to TRBJ1-3, with D possibly matching TRBD1 (6 bases). Trimming took 2 bases from V and 0 from J, leaving 12 bases between them. The CDR3 sequence is 16 residues long. CDR1 SGHKS and CDR2 YYEKEE come from the germline V gene (reference sequence). The CDR3 is CASSLGGPSSGNTIYF. In nucleotides, the CDR3 is TGTGCCAGCAGCTTAGGGGGACCGAGCTCTGGAAACACCATATATTTT.

The V gene is TRBV2, the J gene TRBJ1-5; D is perhaps TRBD1 (5 bases). Germline lookup yields CDR1 SNHLY and CDR2 FYNNEI. V was cut by 6 bases and J by 1 base, with 13 bases left in between. The CDR3 runs to 15 residues. CDR3 nucleotide sequence: TGTGCCAGCAGCAGGGATGGTGGGAGCAATCAGCCCCAGCATTTT. It codes for CASSRDGGSNQPQHF. Full variable domain (rest looked up from reference TRBV2 and TRBJ1-5): EPEVTQTPSHQVTQMGQEVILRCVPISNHLYFYWYRQILGQKVEFLVSFYNNEISEKSEIFDDQFSVERPDGSNFTLKIRSTKLEDSAMYFCASSRDGGSNQPQHFGDGTRLSIL.

The chain employs TRBV15 and TRBJ1-2; the D gene is possibly TRBD1 (6 bases). The V end was cut by 3 bases, the J end by 8 bases, with 10 bases between. From germline, CDR1 is LNHNV and CDR2 YYDKDF (reference sequence). The CDR3 is made up of 12 amino acids. The CDR3 region is CATSRDDRGYTF. DNA for the CDR3: TGTGCCACCAGCAGGGACGACAGGGGCTACACCTTC.

The V and J genes are TRBV7-9 and TRBJ2-7; 8 bases agree with TRBD1. V was clipped by 0 bases and J by 3 bases; unmatched bases: 7. The CDR3 is made up of 16 amino acids. Germline V lookup: CDR1 SEHNR, CDR2 FQNEAQ (reference sequence). CDR3 protein: CASSLAAGGVLYEQYF. CDR3 in DNA: TGTGCCAGCAGCTTAGCTGCAGGGGGCGTACTCTACGAGCAGTACTTC.